This TCR beta chain originates from a study of T cell changes during pregnancy in multiple sclerosis. Germline assignment: CDR1 LNHNV and CDR2 YYDKDF (reference sequence). J was trimmed by 0 bases and V by 3 bases; bases with no gene match: 9. This CDR3 contains 20 residues. TCRdb's copy holds only in-frame clones and misses some; the assay was immunoSEQ multiplex PCR. The repertoire holds 40,000 to 55,000 clones, with about nine tenths as singletons. Here the sequenced sample was CD4+ T cells from peripheral blood mononuclear cells, taken in the second trimester of pregnancy. V is TRBV15 and J is TRBJ2-1; 15 nucleotides match TRBD2. This clonotype originated in a female donor with multiple sclerosis, enrolled in a pregnancy study. The CDR3 protein is CATSSPGTSGGSRSYNEQFF. The DNA for the CDR3 is TGTGCCACCAGCAGTCCCGGGACTAGCGGGGGGTCCCGCTCCTACAATGAGCAGTTCTTC.